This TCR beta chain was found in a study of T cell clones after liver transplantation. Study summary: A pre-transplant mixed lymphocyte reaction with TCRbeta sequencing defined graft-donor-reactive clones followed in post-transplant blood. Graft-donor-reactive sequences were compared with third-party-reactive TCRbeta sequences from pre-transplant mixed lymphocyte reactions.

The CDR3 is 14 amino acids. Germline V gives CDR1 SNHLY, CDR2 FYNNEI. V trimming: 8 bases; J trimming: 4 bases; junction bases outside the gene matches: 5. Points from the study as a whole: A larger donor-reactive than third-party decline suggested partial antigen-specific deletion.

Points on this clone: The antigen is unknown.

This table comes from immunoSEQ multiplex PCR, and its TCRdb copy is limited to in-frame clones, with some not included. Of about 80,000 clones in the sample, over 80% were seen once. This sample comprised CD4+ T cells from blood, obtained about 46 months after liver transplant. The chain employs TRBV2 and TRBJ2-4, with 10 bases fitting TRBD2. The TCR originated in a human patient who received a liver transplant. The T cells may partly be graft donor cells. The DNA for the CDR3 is TGTGCCAGCCGAAGCGGGAGGGAAAAAAACATTCAGTACTTC. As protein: CASRSGREKNIQYF.